The T cell receptor beta chain under discussion was sequenced for a study of Ad26.COV2.S vaccination and SARS-CoV-2 variants. Overall study findings and caveats: TCR breadth and depth analyses may have underestimated total T cell responses. Similar non-spike TCR breadth was seen in vaccine and placebo recipients.

This sample's treatment: around 19 received Ad26.COV2.S at low or high dose, single or two shots; about 5 received placebo; per-sample allocation not given. Collection of samples fell on day 63 after the first vaccine or placebo injection. Spike of the Wuhan-strain SARS-CoV-2 was expressed by an Ad26 vector, which formed the vaccine. This table comes from immunoSEQ multiplex PCR, and its TCRdb copy is limited to in-frame clones, with some not included. The sample has about 680,000 clones, 89% seen once. Germline V CDR1 and CDR2: SGDLS, YYNGEE. The CDR3 length is 16 residues. The ends lost 0 bases at V and 0 bases at J; junction bases unmatched: 4. Comment on this clone: Antigen unknown. This specimen includes other DNA sequences encoding the same CDR3.

This specimen consisted of peripheral blood, obtained in a trial of Ad26.COV2.S vaccine versus placebo. The clonotype comes from a person aged 18-65 years who received the Ad26.COV2.S COVID-19 vaccine or a placebo. The chain has TRBV9 and TRBJ2-3, with TRBD2 matching 7 bases. In nucleotides, the CDR3 is TGTGCCAGCAGCGTAGCTGGGGGGGTGAGCACAGATACGCAGTATTTT. It yields the protein CASSVAGGVSTDTQYF.